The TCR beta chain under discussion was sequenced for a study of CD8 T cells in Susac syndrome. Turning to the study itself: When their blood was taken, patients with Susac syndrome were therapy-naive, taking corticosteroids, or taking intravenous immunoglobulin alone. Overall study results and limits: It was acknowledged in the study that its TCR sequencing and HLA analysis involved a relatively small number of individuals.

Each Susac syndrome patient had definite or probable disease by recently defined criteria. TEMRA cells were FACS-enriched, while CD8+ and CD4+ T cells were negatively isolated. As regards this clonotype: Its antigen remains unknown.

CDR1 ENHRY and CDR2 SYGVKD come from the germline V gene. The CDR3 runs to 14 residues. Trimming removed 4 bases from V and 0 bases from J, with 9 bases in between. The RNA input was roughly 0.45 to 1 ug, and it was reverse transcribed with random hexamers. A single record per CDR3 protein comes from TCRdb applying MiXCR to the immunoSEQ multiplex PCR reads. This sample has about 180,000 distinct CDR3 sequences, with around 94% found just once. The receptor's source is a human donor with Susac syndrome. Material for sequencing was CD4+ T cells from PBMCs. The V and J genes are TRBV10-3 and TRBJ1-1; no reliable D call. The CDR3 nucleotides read TGTGCCATCAGTGGGATACAGTTGAACACTGAAGCTTTCTTT. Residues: CAISGIQLNTEAFF.